One T cell receptor beta chain is described in this entry. Its antigen specificity is not known. No base qualities exist here, and no much larger clone lies one base off it. This record belongs to a study of blood T cell repertoires in COVID-19 (dated by TCRdb to the early 2020s). For the study in its entirety: The collaborator samples originated in the United States, Italy and Spain and spanned the acute and convalescent phases of COVID-19. The prospective study material was composed of cDNA or gDNA derived from T cells, B-cell-depleted T cells, or PBMCs. Deeply sampled blood TCRbeta repertoires from subjects exposed to, actively infected with, or recovered from COVID-19 were included in the dataset. The repertoires were made available in a free public database intended to serve as a resource for research on the immune response to SARS-CoV-2. The samples were drawn from the first 160 participants of the ongoing ImmuneRACE study and from under 1,500 subjects provided by 6 global collaborators. Sample metadata almost always included a de-identified subject ID, COVID-19 status, age in years and sex. Where HLA class I and class II types were available, the types were taken from metadata supplied by the sample provider, not from assay-based typing.

What the study reported, not specific to this receptor: The quantity of clinical and demographic metadata differed by source and by participant and was supplied without curation.

There are 13 amino acids in the CDR3, from cysteine to phenylalanine inclusive. This entry keeps only the CDR3 DNA: 39 bases, framed from base 1. In the germline V gene (reference sequence), CDR1 corresponds to LGHDT and CDR2 to YNNKEL. Deletion took 3 bases off V and 6 bases off J, with a span of 10 bases between the germline ends. Participants in the prospective study were enrolled through a virtual design, were aged roughly 18 to 100 years, and lived in approximately 25 United States geographic areas. In the prospective study, participants were assigned to cohorts based on the clinical history participants reported in a screening survey and a study questionnaire. Recovered participants in ImmuneRACE Cohort 3 were defined by two consecutive negative NP/OP PCR tests, clearance by a healthcare professional, or resolution of symptoms. Each participant in the prospective study had whole blood, serum and a nasopharyngeal or oropharyngeal swab collected by mobile phlebotomists. Additional blood draws and questionnaires over an approximately 2-month period could optionally be provided by prospective study participants. Prospective study blood samples were shipped either frozen or at room temperature before DNA extraction.

The immunoSEQ Assay, a bias-controlled multiplex PCR, was used to amplify TCRbeta CDR3 regions from genomic DNA. Per the original workflow: Nucleated cell counts per sample were estimated from amplification of reference gene primers within the assay. Sequence reads were collapsed and filtered to measure the absolute abundance of every unique TCRbeta CDR3 rearrangement. For each sample, productive Simpson clonality was calculated as the square root of Simpson's diversity index over productive rearrangements. What TCRdb holds here is the immuneACCESS table cut down to in-frame rearrangements. Part of the clones is not present; checked against another copy, under half of the missing clones reflect an unresolved V gene, and the others are unexplained. V and J calls and clone size are as listed in that table; D and trimming were resolved from the DNA. The sample has around 300,000 clones on record, about nine tenths of them singletons. 3% of the sample lies in the top ten.

The TCR was taken from a woman between 45 and 65 years old who had recovered from COVID-19. Sequencing input: PBMCs or T cells enriched from blood (not recorded which). This sequence uses TRBV3-1 (or the pseudogene TRBV3-2) and TRBJ2-3; the D gene is not confidently resolved. CDR3 loop: CASSQYAADTQYF. The DNA reads as follows: TGTGCCAGCAGCCAGTATGCGGCCGATACGCAGTATTTT.